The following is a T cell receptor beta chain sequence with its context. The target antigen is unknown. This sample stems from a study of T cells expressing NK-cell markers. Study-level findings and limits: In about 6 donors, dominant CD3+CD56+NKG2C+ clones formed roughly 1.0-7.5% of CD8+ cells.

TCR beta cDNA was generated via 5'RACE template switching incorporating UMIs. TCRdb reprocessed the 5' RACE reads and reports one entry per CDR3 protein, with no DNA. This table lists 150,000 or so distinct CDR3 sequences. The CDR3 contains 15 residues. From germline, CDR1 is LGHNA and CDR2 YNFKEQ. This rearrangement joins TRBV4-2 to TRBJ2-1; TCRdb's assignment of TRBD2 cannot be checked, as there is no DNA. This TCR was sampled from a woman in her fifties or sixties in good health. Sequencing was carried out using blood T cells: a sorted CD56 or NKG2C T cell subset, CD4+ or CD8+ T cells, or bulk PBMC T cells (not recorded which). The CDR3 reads CASRPRLGRGNEQFF.